The 19 T cell receptor beta chains given below trace back to one sample, sequenced in a study of early T cells in non-severe SARS-CoV-2 infection (dated by TCRdb to the early 2020s). Library preparation employed 5' RACE. Sequencing used a NextSeq 500. In-frame beta chains were kept once TCRdb had trimmed the public reads at Q25 with fastp and called clones with MiXCR. A single entry per CDR3 protein holds the most common genes and DNA from its merged rows. The table for this sample lists around 75,000 distinct CDR3 sequences; about 10% of them were counted only once. About 6.1% of the sample is taken by the ten largest. The sequenced material came from whole blood. Receptor source: an adult who was a healthcare worker with PCR-confirmed SARS-CoV-2 infection or an uninfected control (not recorded which).

This clonotype was found a few times. As DNA, the CDR3 is TGCAGCGTTGCCTACCTGGGAGGCACTGAAGCTTTCTTT. Protein: CSVAYLGGTEAFF. The V gene is TRBV29-1, the J gene TRBJ1-1; D unclear. V was clipped by 4 bases and J by 4 bases, with 13 bases between them. CDR1 is SQVTM, CDR2 ANQGSEA, per germline. The CDR3 is made up of 13 amino acids.

This clonotype was seen many times. The chain joins TRBV14 to TRBJ2-5, with TRBD2 as a possible D gene (5 bases). This CDR3 has 14 amino acids. Germline V gene sequence: CDR1 SGHDN, CDR2 FVKESK. V lost 4 bases and J 13 bases, leaving 22 bases between the germline ends. The CDR3 protein is CASSPLSGVALTYF. CDR3 in DNA: TGTGCCAGCAGCCCCTTATCCGGGGTGGCGTTGACGTACTTC.

The chain recombines TRBV6-1 with TRBJ1-1; D is unclear. Trimming left V 5 bases short and J 2 bases short, with 12 bases between. CDR3 length equals 14 residues. CDR1 and CDR2 (germline): MNHNS, SASEGT. The CDR3 spells CASSRRSENTEAFF. The CDR3, as DNA: TGTGCCAGCAGTAGACGATCGGAAAACACTGAAGCTTTCTTT.

This clonotype turned up a few times. V is TRBV24-1 and J is TRBJ2-1, with 8 bases fitting TRBD1. Looked up from germline, CDR1 is KGHDR and CDR2 is SFDVKD. V lost 0 bases to trimming and J lost 8 bases; unmatched junction nucleotides: 8. CDR3 length: 16 residues. Written as DNA, the CDR3 is TGTGCCACCAGTGATTTGCAGGGGGCCAACATTTATGAGCAGTTCTTC. It specifies CATSDLQGANIYEQFF.

By share of the sample, this clonotype is medium-sized. V gene TRBV11-2 combines with J gene TRBJ1-2; TRBD1 agrees at 7 bases. Germline V lookup: CDR1 SGHAT, CDR2 FQNNGV. The CDR3 runs to 13 residues. After removal of 4 bases from V and 4 bases from J, the junction contained 3 bases not matched to a gene. CDR3 DNA sequence: TGTGCCAGCAGCTCGGACAGGCGCTATGGCTACACCTTC. Translation gives CASSSDRRYGYTF.

A few counts support this clonotype. The chain joins TRBV11-2 to TRBJ2-5, with a tentative D call TRBD2 (6 bases). The CDR3 covers 16 residues. Trimming pared 0 bases from V and 0 bases from J, leaving 11 bases between. CDR1 is SGHAT, CDR2 FQNNGV, per germline. For the CDR3, the DNA is TGTGCCAGCAGCTTAGAGTTGGCGGGATACCAAGAGACCCAGTACTTC. Amino acids: CASSLELAGYQETQYF.

The V and J genes are TRBV13 and TRBJ2-5; no clear D. CDR1 PRHDT and CDR2 FYEKMQ come from the germline V gene (reference sequence). Trimming shortened V by 6 bases and J by 2 bases, and 10 bases separated the two germline ends. The CDR3 is made up of 13 amino acids. CDR3: CASRMSAQETQYF. CDR3 nucleotide sequence: TGTGCCAGCAGGATGAGCGCGCAAGAGACCCAGTACTTC.

This clonotype has a handful of counts. The chain combines TRBV27 with TRBJ1-5; TRBD1 might be the D (6 bases). Germline values: CDR1 MNHEY, CDR2 SMNVEV (reference sequence). Trimming left V 6 bases short and J 4 bases short, with 7 bases between. This CDR3 spans 12 amino acids. CDR3 amino acids: CASSQGNQPQHF. In DNA form, the CDR3 reads TGTGCCAGCAGCCAGGGGAATCAGCCCCAGCATTTT.

The table lists this clonotype with many counts. The chain carries TRBV13 and TRBJ2-3; D unresolved. The germline V and J ends were trimmed by 4 bases and 4 bases, with 3 bases remaining between them. From germline, CDR1 is PRHDT and CDR2 FYEKMQ (reference sequence). The CDR3 totals 11 residues. CDR3: CASSYADTQYF. The CDR3 nucleotides read TGTGCCAGCAGCTACGCAGATACGCAGTATTTT. The variable domain in full, with the rest retrieved from reference TRBV13 and TRBJ2-3, is AAGVIQSPRHLIKEKRETATLKCYPIPRHDTVYWYQQGPGQDPQFLISFYEKMQSDKGSIPDRFSAQQFSDYHSELNMSSLELGDSALYFCASSYADTQYFGPGTRLTVL.

This clonotype was seen a handful of times. V gene TRBV9 combines with J gene TRBJ2-3, with 11 bases aligning to TRBD2. Per the germline V gene, CDR1 is SGDLS and CDR2 is YYNGEE. CDR3 size: 17 residues. The junction had 7 bases not matched to a gene; V was cut back by 0 bases and J by 4 bases. CDR3 nucleotides: TGTGCCAGCAGCGTAGCCCTAGCGGGGGGCCTAGCAGATACGCAGTATTTT. This translates into CASSVALAGGLADTQYF.

This clonotype was seen repeatedly, ten times or more. The CDR3 is CASSLAGSSGYNEQFF. Written as DNA, the CDR3 is TGCGCCAGCAGCCTGGCGGGATCTAGCGGATACAATGAGCAGTTCTTC. The chain is built from TRBV5-1 and TRBJ2-1, with 7 bases identical to TRBD2. The CDR3 is 16 amino acids. CDR1 and CDR2 (germline): SGHRS, YFSETQ. After removal of 4 bases from V and 4 bases from J, the junction contained 11 bases not matched to a gene.

The genes are TRBV5-1 and TRBJ2-3; 10 nucleotides line up with TRBD2. The CDR3 totals 15 residues. Germline CDR1 SGHRS, CDR2 YFSETQ. After removal of 4 bases from V and 1 base from J, the junction contained 3 bases not matched to a gene. CDR3 in amino acids: CASSPTSGGTDTQYF. The CDR3 DNA reads TGCGCCAGCAGCCCAACTAGCGGGGGCACAGATACGCAGTATTTT.

The rearrangement uses TRBV2 and TRBJ2-1; D gene ambiguous. This CDR3 is built from 14 residues. The ends were cut back, 7 bases at V and 7 bases at J, with 17 bases in the middle. Germline lookup yields CDR1 SNHLY and CDR2 FYNNEI. The CDR3 DNA sequence: TGTGCCAGCATTTTTTCAGAGCTCGCTAATGAGCAGTTCTTC. It specifies CASIFSELANEQFF.

This clonotype was counted many times. V is TRBV7-9 and J is TRBJ2-5; tentative D call: TRBD2 (6 bases). Trimming removed 1 base at V and 4 bases at J, with 13 bases between. The CDR3 is 15 amino acids. Germline V gene sequence: CDR1 SEHNR, CDR2 FQNEAQ (reference sequence). The CDR3 sequence is CASSLEEGRRETQYF. The CDR3 DNA follows: TGTGCCAGCAGCTTAGAGGAGGGCAGACGAGAGACCCAGTACTTC.

This clonotype was detected ten times or more. The V and J genes are TRBV29-1 and TRBJ1-1; no clear D. CDR1 and CDR2 (germline): SQVTM, ANQGSEA. V lost 2 bases and J 5 bases, leaving 6 bases between the germline ends. CDR3 length equals 11 residues. CDR3 region: CSVESGTEAFF. The CDR3 region has the DNA TGCAGCGTTGAATCGGGGACTGAAGCTTTCTTT.

Comment on this clonotype: Here the CDR3 omits its conserved ending phenylalanine or tryptophan, so a read error is the likely source. This rearrangement joins TRBV2 to TRBJ2-3; D remains unclear. This CDR3 is built from 13 residues. V lost 3 bases to trimming and J lost 3 bases, with 7 bases between them. Germline V CDR1 and CDR2: SNHLY, FYNNEI. CDR3 coding DNA: TGTGCCAGCAGTGATAGGCGAACAGATACGCAGTATTTA. As protein: CASSDRRTDTQYL.

The genes are TRBV24-1 and TRBJ2-1; D gene uncertain. The CDR3 spans 16 residues. The V gene's germline CDR1 is KGHDR and CDR2 SFDVKD. V was shortened by 4 bases and J by 4 bases, with 16 bases between the two germline ends. This CDR3 is CATSEGGRIPYNEQFF. As DNA, the CDR3 is TGTGCCACCAGTGAGGGTGGTAGGATCCCGTACAATGAGCAGTTCTTC.

This clonotype was recorded many times. The rearrangement uses TRBV5-1 and TRBJ1-4; 7 nucleotides match TRBD1. Trimming cost V 4 bases and J 8 bases; bases outside gene matches: 11. This CDR3 region has 15 residues. Germline loops: CDR1 SGHRS, CDR2 YFSETQ. The DNA for the CDR3 is TGCGCCAGCAGCACGGGACAGACATTGACCGAAAAACTGTTTTTT. Translated: CASSTGQTLTEKLFF.

A remark on this clonotype: Being one base from a much bigger clone, this may be a read error. The chain couples TRBV2 to TRBJ1-1; tentative D call: TRBD1 (5 bases). The CDR3 has 15 residues. Germline loops: CDR1 SNHLY, CDR2 FYNNEI. The CDR3 reads CVSNLLQVGGTEAFF. In DNA, the CDR3 is TGTGTCAGCAACCTCCTGCAAGTTGGGGGCACTGAAGCTTTCTTT.